This T cell receptor (beta chain) derives from a study of blood T cells in healthy people across ages. Using a J-beta primer mix together with a sample-barcoded 5' primer, a second PCR was run for about 6 to 11 cycles. One entry per CDR3 protein results from TCRdb running MiXCR on the 5' RACE reads. The sample includes almost 800,000 distinct CDR3 sequences, roughly 60% of them seen just once. This CDR3 spans 14 amino acids. Trimming at V came to 4 bases and at J to 3 bases, leaving 2 bases not matched to a gene. CDR1 and CDR2 from the germline V gene are SNHLY and FYNNEI. This clonotype appeared a few times. Peripheral blood samples of around 9.8 milliliters were drawn from each donor.

The chain is built from TRBV2 and TRBJ1-5, with 8 bases identical to TRBD1. This receptor was obtained from a man younger than 45 in good health. The sample consisted of blood. The CDR3 DNA sequence: TGTGCCAGCAGTGGGACAGGGTACAATCAGCCCCAGCATTTT. It translates to CASSGTGYNQPQHF.